These T cell receptor beta chains were read from a single sample in a study of cytomegalovirus exposure and HLA in healthy donors. Clones were read by immunoSEQ multiplex PCR, and TCRdb kept only the in-frame ones, dropping some. The profile shows about 160,000 clones, roughly nine tenths of them singletons. Sequenced sample: PBMCs. The receptors were gathered from a man aged 18 to 30 in good health and CMV-seropositive. CDR3s include the opening cysteine and the closing phenylalanine or tryptophan. Each record gives: D gene, clone size, V gene, J gene, CDR3 DNA, CDR3 protein. The D gene is left open where the match is weak. For some rows the clone size is stated as once, few or many, or as a class when expanded; others skip it.

.	.	TRBV19	TRBJ1-3	TGTGCCAGTAGTATAGAGGGCAGTAGCTCTGGAAACACCATATATTTT	CASSIEGSSSGNTIYF
.	.	TRBV1	TRBJ2-7	TGCACCCGGGGGGGGGCTCCCTACGAGCAGTACTTC	CTRGGAPYEQYF
.	.	TRBV30	TRBJ1-5	TGTGCCTGGAGTTCTCAGGGAAATCAGCCCCAGCATTTT	CAWSSQGNQPQHF
.	.	TRBV28	TRBJ2-7	TGTGCCAGCAGTACTAGTAGGGTCTACGAGCAGTACTTC	CASSTSRVYEQYF
TRBD1	.	TRBV9	TRBJ1-1	TGTGCCAGCAGCGTATCGACAGGGGAGGTAGTCACTGAAGCTTTCTTT	CASSVSTGEVVTEAFF
TRBD2	.	TRBV7-3	TRBJ2-5	TGTGCCAGCAGCTTCGGACTAGCGGGAGTGGAGACCCAGTACTTC	CASSFGLAGVETQYF
TRBD1	.	TRBV9	TRBJ1-2	TGTGCCAGCAGCATGGCAGGGGGCAACTATGGCTACACCTTC	CASSMAGGNYGYTF
TRBD2	.	TRBV13	TRBJ2-3	TGTGCCAGCAGCTTACACCTAGCGGGAATGAACCCAGTTACAGATACGCAGTATTTT	CASSLHLAGMNPVTDTQYF
TRBD1	.	TRBV19	TRBJ2-2	TGTGCCAGTAAGGGGGACAGGGGGTACACCGGGGAGCTGTTTTTT	CASKGDRGYTGELFF
.	.	TRBV4-2	TRBJ2-1	TGTGCCAGCAGCCCAAGACAGGGATCCGGACTAGCCAGCAATGAGCAGTTCTTC	CASSPRQGSGLASNEQFF
.	.	TRBV7-9	TRBJ2-1	TGTGCCAGCAGCGCGCAGGGGGGCAATGAGCAGTTCTTC	CASSAQGGNEQFF
TRBD2	.	TRBV29-1	TRBJ2-7	TGCAGCGTTGGAAGGGGGACTAGCGGGAGGGCTTTGAAAGAGCAGTACTTC	CSVGRGTSGRALKEQYF
TRBD1	.	TRBV5-8	TRBJ2-3	TGTGCCAGCAGCTTGTCGACGGACAGGGGGCACTTCGAGTATTTT	CASSLSTDRGHFEYF
TRBD2	once	TRBV10-2	TRBJ2-2	TGCGCCAGCACACCCGGGACTAGCTACACCGGGGAGCTGTTTTTT	CASTPGTSYTGELFF
.	.	TRBV14	TRBJ2-2	TGTGCCAGCAGCCAACGGGCCGGGGAGCTGTTTTTT	CASSQRAGELFF
.	.	TRBV28	TRBJ1-1	TGTGCCAGCAGTCTCTTACAGGTGAACACTGAAGCTTTCTTT	CASSLLQVNTEAFF
TRBD2	few	TRBV5-4	TRBJ2-1	TGTGCCAGCAGCGAAATAGCGGGAGTACCCTACAATGAGCAGTTCTTC	CASSEIAGVPYNEQFF
TRBD2	.	TRBV28	TRBJ2-7	TGTGCCAGCACTCTGGGGACTAGCGGGTCCTACGAGCAGTACTTC	CASTLGTSGSYEQYF
TRBD1	.	TRBV2	TRBJ2-3	TGTGCCAGCAGTGGAGGACAGGCTAGCACAGATACGCAGTATTTT	CASSGGQASTDTQYF
TRBD1	.	TRBV6-1	TRBJ1-1	TGTGCCAGCAGTCGTAGTGCAGGGGGGAACACTGAAGCTTTCTTT	CASSRSAGGNTEAFF
.	.	TRBV28	TRBJ2-7	TGTGCCAGCAGTTCCCCCCACTACGAGCAGTACTTC	CASSSPHYEQYF
.	.	TRBV7-6	TRBJ2-7	TGTGCCAGCAGCCTAAGCGACGCAGGGGCCTACGAGCAGTACTTC	CASSLSDAGAYEQYF
.	.	TRBV18	TRBJ1-5	TGTGCCAGCTCGCCAGGGCCTCAGGCACCCCAGCATTTT	CASSPGPQAPQHF
TRBD2	.	TRBV7-9	TRBJ2-7	TGTGCCAGCAGCTTAAGCGGGAACGAGCAGTACTTC	CASSLSGNEQYF
.	.	TRBV7-2	TRBJ2-4	TGTGCCAGCAGCTTCGGTCCCAATAACATTCAGTACTTC	CASSFGPNNIQYF
.	.	TRBV2	TRBJ1-2	TGTGCCAGCACGCGGCAGGGTCTTGGCGGCTACACCTTC	CASTRQGLGGYTF
TRBD1	.	TRBV7-9	TRBJ2-7	TGTGCCAGCAGCTTTGTTGGGACAGTTTCCTACGAGCAGTACTTC	CASSFVGTVSYEQYF
TRBD1	.	TRBV6-1	TRBJ1-1	TGTGCCAGCAGTGAAGCTACAACAGGGGGCACTGAAGCTTTCTTT	CASSEATTGGTEAFF
TRBD1	.	TRBV19	TRBJ1-5	TGTGCCAGTAGTATTACGGGACAGGGGGCCTGGAATCAGCCCCAGCATTTT	CASSITGQGAWNQPQHF
TRBD2	.	TRBV6-1	TRBJ2-7	TGTGCCAGCAGTGACCCCCACCGGGACTACTCCTACGAGCAGTACTTC	CASSDPHRDYSYEQYF
.	.	TRBV7-9	TRBJ2-7	TGTGCCAGCAGCTTAGCGGCAGATTACGAGCAGTACTTC	CASSLAADYEQYF
.	.	TRBV7-9	TRBJ1-2	TGTGCCAGCAGCTTAAATCCGGCAGGGCGGAGGGTAACTAACTATGGCTACACCTTC	CASSLNPAGRRVTNYGYTF
TRBD2	.	TRBV5-1	TRBJ2-7	TGCGCCAGCAGCATCGGACTAGCGGGAGGGCCCTGGGAGCAGTACTTC	CASSIGLAGGPWEQYF
.	.	TRBV5-1	TRBJ2-5	TGCGCCAGCAGCTTGGGTCTACAAGAGACCCAGTACTTC	CASSLGLQETQYF
.	few	TRBV5-4	TRBJ1-1	TGTGCCAGCAGCTTGGGACACAGGGCGGACACTGAAGCTTTCTTT	CASSLGHRADTEAFF